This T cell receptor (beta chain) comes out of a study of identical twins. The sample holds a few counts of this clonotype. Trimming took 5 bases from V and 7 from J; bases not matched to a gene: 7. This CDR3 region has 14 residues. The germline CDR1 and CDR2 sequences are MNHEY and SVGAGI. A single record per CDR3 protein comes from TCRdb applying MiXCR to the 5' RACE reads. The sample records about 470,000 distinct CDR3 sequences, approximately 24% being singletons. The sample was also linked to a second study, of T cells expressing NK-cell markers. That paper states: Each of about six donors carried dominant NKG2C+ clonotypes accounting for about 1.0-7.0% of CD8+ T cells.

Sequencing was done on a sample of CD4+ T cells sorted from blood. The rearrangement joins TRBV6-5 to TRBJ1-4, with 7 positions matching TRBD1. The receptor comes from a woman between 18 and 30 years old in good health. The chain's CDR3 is CASSNRQGGEKLFF. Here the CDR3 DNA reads TGTGCCAGCAGTAATCGACAGGGCGGTGAAAAACTGTTTTTT.